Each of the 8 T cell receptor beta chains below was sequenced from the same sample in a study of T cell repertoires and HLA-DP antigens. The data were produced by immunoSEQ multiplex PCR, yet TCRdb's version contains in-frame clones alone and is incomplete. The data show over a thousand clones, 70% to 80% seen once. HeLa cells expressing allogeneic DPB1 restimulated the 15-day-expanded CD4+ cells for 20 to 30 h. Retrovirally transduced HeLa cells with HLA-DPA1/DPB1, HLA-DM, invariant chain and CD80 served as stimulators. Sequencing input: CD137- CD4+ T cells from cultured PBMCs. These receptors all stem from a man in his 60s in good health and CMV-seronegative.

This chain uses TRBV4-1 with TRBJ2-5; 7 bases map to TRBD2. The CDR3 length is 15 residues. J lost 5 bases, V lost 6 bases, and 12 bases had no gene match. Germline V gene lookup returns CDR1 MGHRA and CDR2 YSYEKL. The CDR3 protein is CASSFTGGSDETQYF. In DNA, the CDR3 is TGCGCCAGCAGTTTCACCGGCGGGAGCGATGAGACCCAGTACTTC.

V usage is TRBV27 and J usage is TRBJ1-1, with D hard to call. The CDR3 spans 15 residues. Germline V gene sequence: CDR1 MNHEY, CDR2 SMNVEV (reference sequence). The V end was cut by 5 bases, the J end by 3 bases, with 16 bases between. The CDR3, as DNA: TGTGCCAGCAGTCGTCGGCGTAACTTGGACACTGAAGCTTTCTTT. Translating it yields CASSRRRNLDTEAFF.

The CDR3 sequence: CASSFRDRVSRTYEQYF. The CDR3 DNA sequence: TGTGCCAGCAGTTTTCGGGACAGGGTTTCAAGGACCTACGAGCAGTACTTC. The rearrangement joins TRBV27 to TRBJ2-7, with 9 positions matching TRBD1. The germline gives CDR1 MNHEY, CDR2 SMNVEV (reference sequence). V gave up 3 bases and J gave up 2 bases; unmatched junction bases: 11. This CDR3 is 17 amino acids long.

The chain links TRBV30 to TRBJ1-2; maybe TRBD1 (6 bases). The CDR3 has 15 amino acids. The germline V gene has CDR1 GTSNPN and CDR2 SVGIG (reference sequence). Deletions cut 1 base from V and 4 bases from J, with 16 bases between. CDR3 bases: TGTGCCTGGAGTGGGCTGGGGGCAGGATCCTATGGCTACACCTTC. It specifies CAWSGLGAGSYGYTF.

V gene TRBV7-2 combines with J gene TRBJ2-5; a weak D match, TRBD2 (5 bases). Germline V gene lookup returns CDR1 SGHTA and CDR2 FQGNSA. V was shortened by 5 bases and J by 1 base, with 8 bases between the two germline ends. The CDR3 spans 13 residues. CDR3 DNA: TGTGCCAGCAGCATCCGGGGCCAAGAGACCCAGTACTTC. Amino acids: CASSIRGQETQYF.

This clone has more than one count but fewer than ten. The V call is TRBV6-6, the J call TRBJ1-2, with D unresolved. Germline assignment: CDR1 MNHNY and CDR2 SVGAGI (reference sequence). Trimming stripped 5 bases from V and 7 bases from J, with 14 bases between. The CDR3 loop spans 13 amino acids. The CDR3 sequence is CASSRTSAGGYTF. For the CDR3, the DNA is TGTGCCAGCAGTCGGACCTCGGCCGGTGGCTACACCTTC.

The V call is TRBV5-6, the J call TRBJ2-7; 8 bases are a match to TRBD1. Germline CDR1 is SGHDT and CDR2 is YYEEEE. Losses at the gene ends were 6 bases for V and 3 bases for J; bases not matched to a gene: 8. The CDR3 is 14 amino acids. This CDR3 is CASTSWDRNYEQYF. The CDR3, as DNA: TGTGCCAGCACGTCTTGGGACAGGAACTACGAGCAGTACTTC.

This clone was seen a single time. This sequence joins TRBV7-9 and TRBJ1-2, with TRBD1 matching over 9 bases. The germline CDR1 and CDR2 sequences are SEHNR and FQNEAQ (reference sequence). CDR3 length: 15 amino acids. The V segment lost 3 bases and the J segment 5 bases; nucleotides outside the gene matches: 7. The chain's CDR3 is CASSLGDRGGYGYTF. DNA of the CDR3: TGTGCCAGCAGCTTGGGAGACAGGGGGGGGTATGGCTACACCTTC.